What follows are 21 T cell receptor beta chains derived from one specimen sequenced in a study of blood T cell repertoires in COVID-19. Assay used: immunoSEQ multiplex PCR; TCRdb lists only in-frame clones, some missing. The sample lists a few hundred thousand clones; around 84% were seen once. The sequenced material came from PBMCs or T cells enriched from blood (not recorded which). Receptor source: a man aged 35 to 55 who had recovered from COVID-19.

The CDR3 DNA reads TGCGCCAGCAGCCAAGATCACCAGATACTACCCTTACCCCTCCACTTT. This sequence encodes CASSQDHQILPLPLHF. The chain couples TRBV4-1 to TRBJ1-6; the D is unclear. Trimming stripped 0 bases from V and 12 bases from J, with 18 bases between. Germline assignment: CDR1 MGHRA and CDR2 YSYEKL. CDR3 size: 16 residues.

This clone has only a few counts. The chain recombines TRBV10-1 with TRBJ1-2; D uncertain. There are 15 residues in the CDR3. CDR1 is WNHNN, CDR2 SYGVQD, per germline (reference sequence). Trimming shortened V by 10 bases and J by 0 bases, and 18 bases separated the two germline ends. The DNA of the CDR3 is TGCGCCACCGGGGTAGCGGGATGTTCTAACTATGGCTACACCTTC. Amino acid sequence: CATGVAGCSNYGYTF.

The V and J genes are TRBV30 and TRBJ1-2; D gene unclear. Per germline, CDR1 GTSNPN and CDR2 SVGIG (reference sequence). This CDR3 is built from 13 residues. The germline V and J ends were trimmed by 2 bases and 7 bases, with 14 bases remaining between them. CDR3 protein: CAWSRNGETGYTF. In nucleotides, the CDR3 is TGTGCCTGGAGTCGAAACGGAGAGACTGGCTACACCTTC.

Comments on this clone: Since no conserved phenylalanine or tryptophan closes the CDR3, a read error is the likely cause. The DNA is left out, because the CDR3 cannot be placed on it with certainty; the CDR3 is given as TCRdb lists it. CDR3 protein: CASSKRTGD. This chain joins TRBV21-1 and TRBJ1-2; TRBD1 is taken as the D call from the table, unchecked against the DNA. TRBV21-1 corresponds to a pseudogene. A total of 9 residues make up the CDR3, ends included.

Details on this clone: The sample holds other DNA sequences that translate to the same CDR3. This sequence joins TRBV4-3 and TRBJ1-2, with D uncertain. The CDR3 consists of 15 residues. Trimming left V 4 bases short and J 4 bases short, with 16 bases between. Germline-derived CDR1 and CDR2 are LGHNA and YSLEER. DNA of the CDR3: TGCGCCAGCAGCCCCCAGACCGAGGGCGCCTATGGCTACACCTTC. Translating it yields CASSPQTEGAYGYTF.

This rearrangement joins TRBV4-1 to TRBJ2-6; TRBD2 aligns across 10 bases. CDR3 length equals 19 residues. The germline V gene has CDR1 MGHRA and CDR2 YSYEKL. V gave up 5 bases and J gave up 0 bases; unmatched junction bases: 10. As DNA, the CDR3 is TGCGCCAGCAGCAGGATAGCGGGGGGTTCCCCCTCTGGGGCCAACGTCCTGACTTTC. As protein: CASSRIAGGSPSGANVLTF.

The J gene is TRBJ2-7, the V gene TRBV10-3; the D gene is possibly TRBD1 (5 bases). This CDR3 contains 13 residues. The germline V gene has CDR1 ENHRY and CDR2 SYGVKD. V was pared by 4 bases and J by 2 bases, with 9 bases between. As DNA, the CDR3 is TGTGCCATCAGTGTATCAGGGACCTACGAGCAGTACTTC. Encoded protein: CAISVSGTYEQYF.

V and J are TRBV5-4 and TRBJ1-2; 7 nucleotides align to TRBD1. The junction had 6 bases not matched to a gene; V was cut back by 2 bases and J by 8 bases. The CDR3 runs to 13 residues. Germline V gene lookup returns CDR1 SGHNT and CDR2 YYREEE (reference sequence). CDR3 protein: CASSFPDRAGYTF. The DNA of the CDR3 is TGTGCCAGCAGCTTCCCCGACAGGGCCGGCTACACCTTC.

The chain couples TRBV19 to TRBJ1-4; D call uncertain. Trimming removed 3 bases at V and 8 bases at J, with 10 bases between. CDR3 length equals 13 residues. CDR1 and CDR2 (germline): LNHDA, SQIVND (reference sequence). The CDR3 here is CASSIRGTEKLFF. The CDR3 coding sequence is TGTGCCAGTAGTATTCGGGGTACGGAAAAACTGTTTTTT.

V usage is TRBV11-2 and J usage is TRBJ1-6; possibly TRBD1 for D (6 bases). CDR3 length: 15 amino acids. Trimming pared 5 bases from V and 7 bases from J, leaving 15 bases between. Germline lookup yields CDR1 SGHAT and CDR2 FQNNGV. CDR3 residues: CASSKIGGANSPLHF. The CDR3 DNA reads TGTGCCAGCAGCAAGATTGGGGGGGCAAATTCACCCCTCCACTTT.

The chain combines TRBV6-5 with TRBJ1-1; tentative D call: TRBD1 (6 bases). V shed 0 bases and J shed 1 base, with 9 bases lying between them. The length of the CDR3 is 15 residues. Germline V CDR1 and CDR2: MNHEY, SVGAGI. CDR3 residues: CASSYSWTENTEAFF. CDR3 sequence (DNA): TGTGCCAGCAGTTACTCATGGACAGAGAACACTGAAGCTTTCTTT.

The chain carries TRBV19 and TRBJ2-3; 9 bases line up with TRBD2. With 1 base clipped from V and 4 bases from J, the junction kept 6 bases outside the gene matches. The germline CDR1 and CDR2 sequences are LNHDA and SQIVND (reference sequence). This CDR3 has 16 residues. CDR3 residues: CASSIGGGGAADTQYF. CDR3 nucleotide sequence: TGTGCCAGTAGTATAGGTGGCGGGGGGGCCGCAGATACGCAGTATTTT.

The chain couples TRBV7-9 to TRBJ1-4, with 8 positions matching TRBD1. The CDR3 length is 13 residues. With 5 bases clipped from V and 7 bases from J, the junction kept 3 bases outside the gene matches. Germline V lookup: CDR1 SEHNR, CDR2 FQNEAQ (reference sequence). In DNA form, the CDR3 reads TGTGCCAGCAGCCATGACAGGGGTGAAAAACTGTTTTTT. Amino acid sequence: CASSHDRGEKLFF.

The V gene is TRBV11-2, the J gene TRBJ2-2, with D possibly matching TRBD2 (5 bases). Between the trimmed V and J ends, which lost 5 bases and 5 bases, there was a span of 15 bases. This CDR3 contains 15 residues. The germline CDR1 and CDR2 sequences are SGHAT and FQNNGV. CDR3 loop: CASSPSRDRTGELFF. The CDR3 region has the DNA TGTGCCAGCAGCCCCTCCCGGGATAGGACCGGGGAGCTGTTTTTT.

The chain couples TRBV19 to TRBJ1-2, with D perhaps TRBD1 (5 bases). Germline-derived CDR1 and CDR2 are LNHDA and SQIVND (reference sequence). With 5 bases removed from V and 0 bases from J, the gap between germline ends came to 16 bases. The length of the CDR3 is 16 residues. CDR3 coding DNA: TGTGCCAGTAGTTACACACTACGGGGGGCTAACTATGGCTACACCTTC. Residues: CASSYTLRGANYGYTF.

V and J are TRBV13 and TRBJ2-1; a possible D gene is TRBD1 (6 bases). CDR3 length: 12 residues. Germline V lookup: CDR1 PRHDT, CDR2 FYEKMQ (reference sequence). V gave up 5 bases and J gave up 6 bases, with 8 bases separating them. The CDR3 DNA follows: TGTGCCAGCAGCGGCAGGGGCAATGAGCAGTTCTTC. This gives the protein CASSGRGNEQFF.

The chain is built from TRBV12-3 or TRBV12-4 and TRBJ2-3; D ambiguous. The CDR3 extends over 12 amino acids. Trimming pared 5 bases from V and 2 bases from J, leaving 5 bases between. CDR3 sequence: CASSVLTDTQYF. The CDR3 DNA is TGTGCCAGCAGTGTACTCACAGATACGCAGTATTTT.

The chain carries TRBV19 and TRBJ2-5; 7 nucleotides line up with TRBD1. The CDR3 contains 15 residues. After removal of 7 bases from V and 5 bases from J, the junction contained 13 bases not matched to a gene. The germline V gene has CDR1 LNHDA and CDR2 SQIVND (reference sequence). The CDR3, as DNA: TGTGCCAGTATGAATTTCCGGCAGGGGGAGGAGACCCAGTACTTC. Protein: CASMNFRQGEETQYF. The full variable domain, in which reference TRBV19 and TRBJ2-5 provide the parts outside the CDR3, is DGGITQSPKYLFRKEGQNVTLSCEQNLNHDAMYWYRQDPGQGLRLIYYSQIVNDFQKGDIAEGYSVSREKKESFPLTVTSAQKNPTAFYLCASMNFRQGEETQYFGPGTRLLVL.

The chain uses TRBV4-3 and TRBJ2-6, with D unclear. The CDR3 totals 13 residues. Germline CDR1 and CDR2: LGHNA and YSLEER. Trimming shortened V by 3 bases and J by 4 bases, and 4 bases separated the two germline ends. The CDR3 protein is CASSHRGANVLTF. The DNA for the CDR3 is TGCGCCAGCAGCCACCGGGGGGCCAACGTCCTGACTTTC.

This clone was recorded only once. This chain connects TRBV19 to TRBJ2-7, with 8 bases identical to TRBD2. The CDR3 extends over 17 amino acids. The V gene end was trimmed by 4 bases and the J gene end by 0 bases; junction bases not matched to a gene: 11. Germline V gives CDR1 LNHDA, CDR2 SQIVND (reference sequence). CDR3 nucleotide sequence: TGTGCCAGTAGTAGACTTCTTAGCGGGGCCTTCTCCTACGAGCAGTACTTC. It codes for CASSRLLSGAFSYEQYF.

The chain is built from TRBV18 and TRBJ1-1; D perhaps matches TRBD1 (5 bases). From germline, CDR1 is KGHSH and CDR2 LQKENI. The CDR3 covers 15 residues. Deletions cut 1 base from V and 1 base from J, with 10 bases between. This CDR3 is CASSPRDLGNTEAFF. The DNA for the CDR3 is TGTGCCAGCTCACCACGGGACTTGGGGAACACTGAAGCTTTCTTT.